This T cell receptor beta chain was identified during a study of cytomegalovirus exposure and HLA in healthy donors. The study's findings and limits: Later analysis indicated greater clonal expansion among HLA-associated TCR beta chains than among equally common other chains. Researchers catalogued approximately 170 TCR beta chains as cytomegalovirus-associated.

Notes on this clone: Antigen specificity is unknown. The germline gene is not matched at one end of the junction; a read error may be the cause.

As for the donors, each was a healthy bone marrow donor. 60 Vbeta and 13 Jbeta primers were used in PCR. Data came from immunoSEQ multiplex PCR; TCRdb stores just in-frame clones and leaves some out. Of approximately 110,000 clones in the sample, roughly 66% are singletons; the top ten hold 4.5% to 5%. The CDR3 runs to 13 residues. CDR1 is SNHLY, CDR2 FYNNEI, per germline. The specimen was PBMCs. The TCR originated in a man aged 55-75 years in good health and CMV-seropositive. The chain employs TRBV2 and TRBJ2-7; D perhaps matches TRBD2 (6 bases). DNA of the CDR3: TGTGCCAGCAGTGGGGTCGCGGGGAGGTTCGGTTTCTTC. Protein: CASSGVAGRFGFF.